This TCR beta chain was sequenced during a study of cytomegalovirus exposure and HLA in healthy donors. Study details: An earlier analysis identified 110 million or so unique TCR beta sequences in about 179 million T cells. Counted in an early data release were some 81 million unique TCRs from HLA-typed donors. Findings and limits, study-wide: Another analysis was done later, and it associated 16,951 TCR beta sequences with HLA alleles at 0.05 false discovery rate.

V trimming: 2 bases; J trimming: 4 bases; junction bases outside the gene matches: 5. This CDR3 contains 16 residues. Germline lookup yields CDR1 SGHKS and CDR2 YYEKEE (reference sequence). Regarding this clone: Its antigen is still unknown.

This PCR relied on a set of 60 Vbeta primers and 13 Jbeta primers. Produced via immunoSEQ multiplex PCR; TCRdb's table is partial and in-frame only. The top ten clones hold about 9% of a sample with under 150,000 clones, roughly 60% of them seen once. The chain carries TRBV5-5 and TRBJ2-5; 13 nucleotides align to TRBD2. Material for sequencing was PBMCs. The TCR sequence derives from a man between 40 and 49 years old in good health and CMV-seropositive. The CDR3 DNA sequence: TGTGCCAGCAGCTTAGGACTAGCGGGGGAGGGAGAGACCCAGTACTTC. The encoded protein is CASSLGLAGEGETQYF.